What follows are 5 T cell receptor beta chains derived from one specimen sequenced in a study of blood T cells in healthy people across ages. Primers used in a second PCR of roughly 6 to 11 cycles were a sample-barcoded 5' primer and a J-beta primer mix. TCRdb reanalysed the 5' RACE reads using MiXCR and keeps one entry per CDR3 protein. The sample lists about 650,000 distinct CDR3 sequences; around 50% were seen once. Sequencing was done on a sample of blood. The source of these receptors is a woman aged 80 or over in good health.

This clonotype was observed a handful of times. This chain uses TRBV5-1 with TRBJ2-3, with TRBD2 matching 9 bases. The V gene's germline CDR1 is SGHRS and CDR2 YFSETQ. V shed 1 base, J shed 2 bases, and the junction held 5 bases outside the gene matches. The length of the CDR3 is 16 residues. The CDR3 DNA follows: TGCGCCAGCAGCTTGACCGCTAGCGGGAACACAGATACGCAGTATTTT. Translation gives CASSLTASGNTDTQYF.

CDR3 coding DNA: TGCAGTGCTAGTCCGACAGGGAACGAGCAGTACTTC. It yields the protein CSASPTGNEQYF. The chain couples TRBV20-1 to TRBJ2-7; 7 bases are shared with TRBD1. Germline V gene lookup returns CDR1 DFQATT and CDR2 SNEGSKA (reference sequence). J was trimmed by 5 bases and V by 3 bases; bases with no gene match: 4. This CDR3 has 12 amino acids.

The gene calls are TRBV20-1 and TRBJ2-5; D perhaps matches TRBD2 (5 bases). Germline CDR1 DFQATT, CDR2 SNEGSKA (reference sequence). The V end was cut by 6 bases, the J end by 4 bases, with 15 bases between. The CDR3 totals 13 residues. CDR3 amino acids: CSAGLTAGETQYF. As DNA, the CDR3 is TGCAGTGCAGGACTCACCGCGGGAGAGACCCAGTACTTC.

This clonotype was recorded at least ten times. V is TRBV27 and J is TRBJ2-1; 8 bases are shared with TRBD2. V was clipped by 6 bases and J by 7 bases; unmatched bases: 8. Germline lookup yields CDR1 MNHEY and CDR2 SMNVEV (reference sequence). The CDR3 is 14 amino acids. The CDR3 loop reads CASRLWGGGNEQFF. For the CDR3, the DNA is TGTGCCAGCAGGCTCTGGGGCGGGGGGAATGAGCAGTTCTTC.

In its sample, this clonotype was seen many times. The chain employs TRBV7-3 and TRBJ2-1; D possibly uses TRBD1 or TRBD2 (6 bases each). The V and J ends lost 5 bases and 6 bases respectively, with 17 bases between them. The CDR3 consists of 15 residues. Germline lookup yields CDR1 SGHTA and CDR2 FQGTGA. CDR3 residues: CASSPGGHHLNEQFF. Here the CDR3 DNA reads TGTGCCAGCAGCCCCGGGGGACATCACCTCAATGAGCAGTTCTTC.